A selection of T cell receptor beta chains follows, all from one sample in a study of T cell repertoires in cytomegalovirus infection. TCRdb independently ran MiXCR on the reads; one entry per CDR3 protein. The sample carries under 150,000 distinct CDR3 sequences, less than 9.5% recorded once. Sequences were obtained from PBMCs. These receptors were taken from a human donor in good health (CMV status not recorded). Some clones in this sample may be carry-over from other donors' samples. The CDR3 runs from the conserved cysteine through the conserved F or W. A D gene is named only where the DNA matches it firmly. The size entry gives once, few or many counts, or a class when the clone is expanded.

NA	TRBV12-3/TRBV12-4	many	TRBJ2-5	CASSLQGGETQYF	TGTGCCAGCAGTTTACAGGGAGGCGAGACCCAGTACTTC
NA	TRBV24-1	many	TRBJ2-3	CATSDYPYTDTQYF	TGTGCCACCAGTGATTATCCGTACACAGATACGCAGTATTTT
NA	TRBV7-8	many	TRBJ2-1	CASSFDRPNEQFF	TGTGCCAGCAGCTTCGACAGGCCCAATGAGCAGTTCTTC
NA	TRBV12-3/TRBV12-4	many	TRBJ1-6	CASSSSTGGNSPLHF	NA
NA	TRBV7-3	many	TRBJ2-7	CASSLGQQYEQYF	TGTGCCAGCAGCTTAGGACAGCAATACGAGCAGTACTTC
NA	TRBV6-6	many	TRBJ2-3	CASSLVGTLGGDTQYF	TGTGCCAGCAGTCTCGTCGGGACTCTTGGTGGAGATACGCAGTATTTT
NA	TRBV2	many	TRBJ2-1	CASSGHNEQFF	TGTGCCAGCAGTGGCCACAATGAGCAGTTCTTC
TRBD1	TRBV2	many	TRBJ2-7	CASSDGTGTYEQYF	TGTGCCAGCAGTGATGGGACAGGGACCTACGAGCAGTACTTC
NA	TRBV7-2	many	TRBJ2-5	CASASGPHEETQYF	TGTGCCAGCGCTTCAGGGCCGCATGAAGAGACCCAGTACTTC
NA	TRBV7-2	many	TRBJ2-1	CASGVYNEQFF	TGTGCCAGCGGGGTCTACAATGAGCAGTTCTTC